These T cell receptor beta chains were read from a single sample in a study of T cell changes during pregnancy in multiple sclerosis. The assay was immunoSEQ multiplex PCR, and TCRdb's table has in-frame clones only and misses some. This sample has around 70,000 clones, with about 94% found just once. The sample in question was peripheral blood, obtained in the third trimester of pregnancy. The receptors were gathered from a female donor with multiple sclerosis, enrolled in a pregnancy study. Each CDR3 is given with its conserved first and last residue. Each record gives: D gene, clone size, J gene, V gene, CDR3 protein, CDR3 DNA. A D gene is named only where the DNA matches it firmly. Clone size is not always given. Where it is, it says once, few, many or a class for expanded clones.

D gene: -
clone size: -
J gene: TRBJ1-1
V gene: TRBV11-3
CDR3 protein: CASSSSGGATEAFF
CDR3 DNA: TGTGCCAGCAGCTCTAGTGGGGGGGCCACTGAAGCTTTCTTT

D gene: -
clone size: once
J gene: TRBJ1-1
V gene: TRBV18
CDR3 protein: CASSPQGGGITEAFF
CDR3 DNA: TGTGCCAGCTCACCACAGGGAGGGGGGATCACTGAAGCTTTCTTT

D gene: -
clone size: -
J gene: TRBJ2-6
V gene: TRBV7-6
CDR3 protein: CASSLVAKGAGGANVLTF
CDR3 DNA: TGTGCCAGCAGCTTAGTGGCCAAGGGGGCGGGAGGGGCCAACGTCCTGACTTTC

D gene: TRBD1
clone size: -
J gene: TRBJ1-2
V gene: TRBV9
CDR3 protein: CASSVVGTVGYGYTF
CDR3 DNA: TGTGCCAGCAGCGTAGTGGGGACAGTTGGGTATGGCTACACCTTC

D gene: TRBD1
clone size: -
J gene: TRBJ2-5
V gene: TRBV7-2
CDR3 protein: CASSLGQGQETQYF
CDR3 DNA: TGTGCCAGCAGCCTCGGACAGGGCCAAGAGACCCAGTACTTC

D gene: -
clone size: -
J gene: TRBJ1-1
V gene: TRBV20-1
CDR3 protein: CSASNTEAFF
CDR3 DNA: TGCAGTGCTTCTAACACTGAAGCTTTCTTT

D gene: TRBD2
clone size: -
J gene: TRBJ2-5
V gene: TRBV9
CDR3 protein: CASSVGLAGQQETQYF
CDR3 DNA: TGTGCCAGCAGCGTAGGGCTAGCGGGGCAACAAGAGACCCAGTACTTC

D gene: TRBD1
clone size: -
J gene: TRBJ1-1
V gene: TRBV5-6
CDR3 protein: CASSPQQGATEAFF
CDR3 DNA: TGTGCCAGCAGCCCGCAACAGGGGGCGACTGAAGCTTTCTTT

D gene: -
clone size: -
J gene: TRBJ2-7
V gene: TRBV11-1
CDR3 protein: CASSRTSLEQYF
CDR3 DNA: TGTGCCAGCAGTCGGACATCCCTAGAGCAGTACTTC

D gene: -
clone size: -
J gene: TRBJ1-1
V gene: TRBV6-1
CDR3 protein: CASSNGGGNTEAFF
CDR3 DNA: TGTGCCAGCAGTAACGGGGGGGGCAACACTGAAGCTTTCTTT

D gene: TRBD2
clone size: few
J gene: TRBJ2-2
V gene: TRBV9
CDR3 protein: CASSPSRGGATGELFF
CDR3 DNA: TGTGCCAGCAGCCCCTCCCGGGGGGGTGCGACCGGGGAGCTGTTTTTT

D gene: -
clone size: -
J gene: TRBJ2-2
V gene: TRBV29-1
CDR3 protein: CSVEAAGPGELFF
CDR3 DNA: TGCAGCGTTGAAGCTGCGGGGCCCGGGGAGCTGTTTTTT

D gene: -
clone size: -
J gene: TRBJ1-2
V gene: TRBV19
CDR3 protein: CASSWQVRYGYTF
CDR3 DNA: TGTGCCAGTAGTTGGCAGGTCCGCTATGGCTACACCTTC

D gene: -
clone size: -
J gene: TRBJ1-3
V gene: TRBV7-8
CDR3 protein: CASSPLTGFGGNTIYF
CDR3 DNA: TGTGCCAGCAGCCCCTTGACCGGGTTCGGTGGAAACACCATATATTTT

D gene: -
clone size: -
J gene: TRBJ1-2
V gene: TRBV11-2
CDR3 protein: CASSLGLSLNYGYTF
CDR3 DNA: TGTGCCAGCAGCTTAGGCTTGTCTCTAAACTATGGCTACACCTTC

D gene: -
clone size: -
J gene: TRBJ1-1
V gene: TRBV11-2
CDR3 protein: CASSLDFMNTEAFF
CDR3 DNA: TGTGCCAGCAGCTTGGACTTTATGAACACTGAAGCTTTCTTT

D gene: -
clone size: -
J gene: TRBJ1-2
V gene: TRBV6-1
CDR3 protein: CASTHTGDNGYTF
CDR3 DNA: TGTGCCAGCACCCATACGGGAGATAATGGCTACACCTTC

D gene: TRBD1
clone size: -
J gene: TRBJ1-5
V gene: TRBV6-6
CDR3 protein: CASTTGLGQPQHF
CDR3 DNA: TGTGCCAGCACGACAGGGCTGGGCCAGCCCCAGCATTTT

D gene: -
clone size: -
J gene: TRBJ2-2
V gene: TRBV28
CDR3 protein: CASLAEAGELFF
CDR3 DNA: TGTGCCAGCCTGGCTGAGGCCGGGGAGCTGTTTTTT

D gene: TRBD1
clone size: -
J gene: TRBJ2-3
V gene: TRBV6-6
CDR3 protein: CASTQTGGLDTQYF
CDR3 DNA: TGTGCCAGCACCCAGACAGGGGGCCTGGATACGCAGTATTTT

D gene: TRBD1
clone size: -
J gene: TRBJ2-7
V gene: TRBV6-5
CDR3 protein: CASSHSRGQSYEQYF
CDR3 DNA: TGTGCCAGCAGTCACAGTAGGGGACAGTCCTACGAGCAGTACTTC

D gene: TRBD2
clone size: -
J gene: TRBJ2-2
V gene: TRBV6-5
CDR3 protein: CASNGGTNTGELFF
CDR3 DNA: TGTGCCAGCAACGGGGGGACTAACACCGGGGAGCTGTTTTTT

D gene: -
clone size: -
J gene: TRBJ2-7
V gene: TRBV7-9
CDR3 protein: CASSLEGSSYEQYF
CDR3 DNA: TGTGCCAGCAGCTTAGAGGGGTCGTCCTACGAGCAGTACTTC